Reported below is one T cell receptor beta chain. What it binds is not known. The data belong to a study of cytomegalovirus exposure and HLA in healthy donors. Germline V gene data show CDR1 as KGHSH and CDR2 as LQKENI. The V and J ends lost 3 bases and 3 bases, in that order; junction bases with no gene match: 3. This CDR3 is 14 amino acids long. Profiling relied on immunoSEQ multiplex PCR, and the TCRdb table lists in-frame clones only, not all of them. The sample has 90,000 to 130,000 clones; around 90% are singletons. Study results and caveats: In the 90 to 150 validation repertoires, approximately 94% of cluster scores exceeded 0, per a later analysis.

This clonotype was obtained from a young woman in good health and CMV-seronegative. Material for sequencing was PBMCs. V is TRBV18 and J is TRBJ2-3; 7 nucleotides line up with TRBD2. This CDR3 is CASSPGRSTDTQYF. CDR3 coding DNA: TGTGCCAGCTCACCCGGGAGGTCGACAGATACGCAGTATTTT.